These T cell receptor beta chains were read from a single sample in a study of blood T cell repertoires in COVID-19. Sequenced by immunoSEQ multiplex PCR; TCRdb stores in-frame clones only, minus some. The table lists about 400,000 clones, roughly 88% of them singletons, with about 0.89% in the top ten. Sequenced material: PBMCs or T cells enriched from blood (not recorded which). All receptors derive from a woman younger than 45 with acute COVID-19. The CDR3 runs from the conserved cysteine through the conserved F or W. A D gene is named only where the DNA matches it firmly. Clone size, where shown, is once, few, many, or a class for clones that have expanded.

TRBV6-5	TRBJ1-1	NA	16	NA	CASSYSLGGGGPQAFF	TGTGCCAGCAGTTACTCTCTCGGGGGCGGGGGTCCCCAAGCTTTCTTT
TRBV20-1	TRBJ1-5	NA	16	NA	CSASGGVLKLNQPQHF	TGCAGTGCTAGTGGGGGGGTCCTTAAATTAAATCAGCCCCAGCATTTT
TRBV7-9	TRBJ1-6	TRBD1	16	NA	CASSSGGSSYNSPLHF	TGTGCCAGCAGCTCAGGGGGCAGCTCCTATAATTCACCCCTCCACTTT
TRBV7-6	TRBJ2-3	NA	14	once	CASSSGTSTDTQYF	TGTGCCAGCAGCTCCGGGACTAGCACAGATACGCAGTATTTT
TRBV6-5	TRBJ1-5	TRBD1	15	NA	CASSPGQGSNQPQHF	TGTGCCAGCAGTCCCGGACAGGGAAGCAATCAGCCCCAGCATTTT
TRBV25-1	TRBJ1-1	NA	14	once	CASSVRGPATEAFF	TGTGCCAGCAGTGTCAGGGGCCCCGCCACTGAAGCTTTCTTT
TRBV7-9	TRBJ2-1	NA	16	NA	CASTISPRTAYNEQFF	TGTGCCAGCACCATCTCCCCGAGGACAGCTTACAATGAGCAGTTCTTC
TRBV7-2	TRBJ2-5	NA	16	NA	CASSLALRGIQETQYF	TGTGCCAGCAGCTTAGCGCTAAGAGGTATCCAAGAGACCCAGTACTTC
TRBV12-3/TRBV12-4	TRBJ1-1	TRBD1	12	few	CASSSRQGEAFF	TGTGCCAGCAGTTCGAGACAGGGTGAAGCTTTCTTT
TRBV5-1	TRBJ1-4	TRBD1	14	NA	CASSGDRANEKLFF	TGCGCCAGCAGCGGGGACAGGGCTAATGAAAAACTGTTTTTT
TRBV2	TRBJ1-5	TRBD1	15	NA	CASGDRPYSNQPQHF	TGTGCCAGCGGGGACAGGCCTTATAGCAATCAGCCCCAGCATTTT
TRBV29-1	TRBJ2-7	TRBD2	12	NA	CSVAGTSYEQYF	TGCAGCGTAGCCGGGACTAGCTACGAGCAGTACTTC
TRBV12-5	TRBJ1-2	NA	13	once	CASGSYPSPGYTF	TGTGCTAGTGGTTCTTATCCGTCCCCTGGCTACACCTTC
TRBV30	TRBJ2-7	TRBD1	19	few	CAWSALTGPKRTSNYEQYF	TGTGCCTGGAGCGCACTGACAGGGCCGAAGAGGACCTCGAACTACGAGCAGTACTTC
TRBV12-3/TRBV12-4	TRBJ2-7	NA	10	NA	CASTPVEQYF	TGTGCCAGCACCCCGGTCGAGCAGTACTTC
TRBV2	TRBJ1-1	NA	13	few	CASRGLMGTEAFF	TGTGCCAGCCGGGGACTCATGGGGACTGAAGCTTTCTTT
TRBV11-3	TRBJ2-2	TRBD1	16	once	CASSYGTGKNTGELFF	TGTGCCAGCAGCTATGGGACAGGGAAAAACACCGGGGAGCTGTTTTTT
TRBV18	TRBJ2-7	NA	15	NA	CASSPGVGGSYEQYF	TGTGCCAGCTCACCGGGGGTCGGGGGATCCTACGAGCAGTACTTC
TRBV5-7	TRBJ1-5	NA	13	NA	CASSLAENQPQHF	TGTGCCAGCAGCTTGGCGGAGAATCAGCCCCAGCATTTT
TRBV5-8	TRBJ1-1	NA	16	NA	CASSLWSGQVNTEAFF	TGTGCCAGCAGTCTCTGGTCGGGACAAGTGAACACTGAAGCTTTCTTT
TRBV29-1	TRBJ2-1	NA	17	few	CSVEPRVVALQYNEQFF	TGCAGCGTTGAACCGAGGGTAGTCGCTCTACAATACAATGAGCAGTTCTTC
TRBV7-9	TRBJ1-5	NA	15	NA	CASRPGDNSNQPQHF	TGTGCCAGCAGACCCGGGGACAATAGCAATCAGCCCCAGCATTTT
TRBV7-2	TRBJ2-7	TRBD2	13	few	CASSAAGAYEQYF	TGTGCCAGCAGCGCAGCGGGGGCGTACGAGCAGTACTTC
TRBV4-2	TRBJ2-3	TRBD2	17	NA	CASSQEWASGDLDTQYF	TGTGCCAGCAGCCAAGAATGGGCCAGCGGGGACTTAGATACGCAGTATTTT
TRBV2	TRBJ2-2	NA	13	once	CASSGETSGELFF	TGTGCCAGCAGTGGAGAGACTAGCGGGGAGCTGTTTTTT
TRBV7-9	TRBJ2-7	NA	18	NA	CASSSRGGRLALTNEQYF	TGTGCCAGCAGCTCAAGAGGGGGAAGACTAGCTTTAACGAACGAGCAGTACTTC
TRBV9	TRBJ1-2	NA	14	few	CASSGSGQLGGYTF	TGTGCCAGCAGCGGTTCTGGACAGTTGGGTGGCTACACCTTC
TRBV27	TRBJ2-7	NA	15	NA	CASRGWGESSYEQYF	TGTGCCAGCAGGGGTTGGGGCGAGAGCTCCTACGAGCAGTACTTC
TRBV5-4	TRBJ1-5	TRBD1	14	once	CASRDRVRGQPQHF	TGTGCCAGCAGGGACAGGGTACGGGGGCAGCCCCAGCATTTT
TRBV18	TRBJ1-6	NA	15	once	CASSSISSYNSPLHF	TGTGCCAGCTCATCCATCAGCTCCTATAATTCACCCCTCCACTTT
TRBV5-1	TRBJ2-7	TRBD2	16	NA	CASSFLSGGNSYEQYF	TGCGCCAGCAGCTTCCTAAGCGGGGGAAACTCCTACGAGCAGTACTTC
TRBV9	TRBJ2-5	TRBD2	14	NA	CASSVRGVKETQYF	TGTGCCAGCAGCGTGCGGGGGGTAAAAGAGACCCAGTACTTC
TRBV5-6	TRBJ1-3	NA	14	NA	CASSRDNSGNTIYF	TGTGCCAGCAGCCGGGACAACTCTGGAAACACCATATATTTT
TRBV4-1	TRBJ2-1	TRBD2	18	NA	CASSQGYQRGALYNEQFF	TGCGCCAGCAGCCAAGGGTATCAGCGGGGGGCCCTCTACAATGAGCAGTTCTTC
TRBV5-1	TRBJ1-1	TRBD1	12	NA	CASSNRGTEAFF	TGCGCCAGCAGCAACAGGGGCACTGAAGCTTTCTTT
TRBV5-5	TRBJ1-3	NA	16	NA	CASSFGSVIGGDTIYF	TGTGCCAGCAGCTTTGGGTCGGTGATCGGGGGGGACACCATATATTTT
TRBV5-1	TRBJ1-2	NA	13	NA	CASKEGENYGYTF	TGCGCCAGCAAAGAGGGGGAGAACTATGGCTACACCTTC